This TCR beta chain was recorded in a study of T-cell memory formation after mild COVID-19. Overall study findings and caveats: Chiefly within CM and EM were the contracting CD4+ clones; CD8+ ones were within EMRA.

The CDR3 has 14 amino acids. The ends were cut back, 8 bases at V and 0 bases at J, with 12 bases in the middle. Germline CDR1 SNHLY, CDR2 FYNNEI. Each CDR3 protein is one row after TCRdb ran MiXCR on the 5' RACE reads. The repertoire has 120,000 to 150,000 distinct CDR3 sequences, about 14% of them found once; the top ten carry about 30%. This clonotype was observed at least ten times. Its target is not known. Sequenced input: PBMCs or a T cell subset sorted from them (not recorded which). The sequence was collected from an adult woman who had mild COVID-19 (a few samples of this study predate the infection). Cell type and time point are not known. V gene TRBV2 combines with J gene TRBJ2-3; no reliable D call. For the CDR3, the DNA is TGTGCCAGCCTAATGGACGGTAGCACAGATACGCAGTATTTT. This codes for CASLMDGSTDTQYF.